The present entry profiles one T cell receptor (beta chain) with its context. The antigen it recognizes is unknown. Base qualities are not provided; no much larger clone lies one nucleotide away. Libraries were made using the immunoSEQ multiplex PCR assay. For the multiplex PCR, a mixture combining 60 forward primers for TCR Vbeta segments and 13 reverse primers for TCR Jbeta segments was used. Amplification of the CDR3 region of rearranged TCR beta genes was performed with a multiplex PCR assay on genomic DNA. The Illumina HiSeq System was used to sequence the amplified TCR beta libraries as 87-base-pair reads. Regarding the original processing steps: A later analysis tallied around 82 million unique TCR beta chains across the roughly 610 repertoires, and around 9.9 million of those chains were shared by two or more donors. Raw reads were error-corrected and collapsed into unique sequences with a nearest-neighbor algorithm that merged closely related sequences to remove PCR and sequencing errors. V, D and J gene segments were assigned by aligning CDR3 sequences to IMGT reference sequences. Each retained sequence needed at least a six-nucleotide match to both a V gene segment and a J gene segment. Rearrangements were called productive when the CDR3 lacked stop codons and stayed in frame with V and J; all others were non-productive. Following IMGT convention, CDR3 was defined as the stretch from the second conserved V-encoded cysteine up to the conserved J-encoded phenylalanine. In an earlier analysis of approximately 500 of the donors, sequences lacking an unambiguous match to a single V gene segment were excluded. An earlier analysis of 500 to 600 of the donors classified V segments as functional when productive rearrangements were above 56.7% and as segregating when the standard deviation between donors was above 5%. A statistical classification framework was built to diagnose cytomegalovirus status from the catalog of TCR beta chain sequences. In a later analysis, TCR nucleotide sequences were compared against IMGT/GENE-DB human TR gene sequences so that V and J genes could be assigned. A later analysis assigned CDR3 sequences and most-parsimonious VDJ recombination scenarios with the TCRdist pipeline. In a later analysis, each TCR beta chain was defined by its CDR3 amino acid sequence together with its V-gene family, and reads lacking a unique V-gene family were excluded. A later analysis removed 450 to 600 highly shared, low-generation-probability nucleotide sequences to deal with suspected cross-contamination and a sequencing artifact. In a later analysis, a clonal expansion index for each public chain was calculated from normalized within-repertoire ranks of inferred template counts. In a later analysis, generation probabilities were computed using a VDJ recombination model fitted to out-of-frame rearrangements, and the results were checked against IGoR. A later analysis scored TCR-TCR, TCR-HLA and TCR-CMV co-occurrence with hypergeometric tests, applying a repertoire-size bias correction to TCR pairs. To estimate false discovery rates, a later analysis permuted the HLA or CMV assignments 20 times. A later analysis grouped co-occurring TCRs with DBSCAN, adding TCRdist sequence similarity when clustering within HLA-allele-positive subsets. Repertoires with fewer than 30,000 or more than 120,000 public chains, plus five repertoires with anomalous nucleotide sharing, were excluded from co-occurrence clustering. This immuneACCESS table, as held by TCRdb, lists in-frame sequences with V and J called but not all clones. Of the missing ones, under half trace to an unresolved V gene in checked studies; the others have no known cause. V and J calls plus clone size are reproduced from that table; the DNA served to infer D and trimming. The sample has some 200,000 clones on record, just under 80% of them singletons. The top ten clones comprise roughly 3% of the sample.

CDR1 and CDR2 were assigned from the germline V gene as SGHRS and YFSETQ. Clipping removes 1 base from V and 0 bases from J, with 12 as the unmatched junction base count. The CDR3 runs 19 amino acids, cysteine and phenylalanine included. The read is trimmed to its CDR3 DNA, 57 bases read in frame from base 1. This sample was included in a study of cytomegalovirus exposure and HLA in healthy donors (dated by TCRdb to 2016 to 2017). Study-level background: According to an earlier analysis of around 600 of the donors, some 170 million T cells yielded 90 million to 130 million unique TCR beta sequences and about 300 Gb of sequence data. An early release that covered about 600 HLA-typed donors contained about 300 gigabases of sequencing data and 65 million to 100 million unique TCR sequences. Of the roughly 420 genotyped donors, 81% were placed in the genetic ancestry cluster associated with self-reported Caucasian donors. The aim of the study was to test whether cataloging public T cell receptors could identify signatures of past pathogen exposure. Using immunosequencing, the study profiled T cell repertoires from 640 or so subjects and related those repertoires to cytomegalovirus serostatus. A separate validation cohort of over a hundred different subjects was used in addition to the 666-subject first cohort. To predict cytomegalovirus infection status, the study brought together high-throughput TCR immunosequencing, statistical association of individual TCRs with disease status, and machine learning. A later analysis re-analyzed previously published TCR beta repertoires from 666 donors and added high-resolution HLA genotyping to study TCR occurrence patterns. Rather than drawing on any new phenotypic data, the later analysis identified candidate immune exposures from TCR beta sequences and the way those sequences occurred across donors. In an earlier analysis of over 550 of the donors, high-throughput TCR beta sequencing was used to judge whether each TCR beta V gene segment behaved as functional or pseudogenic. Donor age, sex, ethnicity and CMV serostatus were compiled alongside the repertoire data. A later genetic analysis used genome-wide SNP genotypes for about three fifths of the 666 donors, treating that subset as a discovery cohort. Every repertoire in the discovery cohort had been generated on one and the same sequencing platform. HLA typing covered class I and class II loci at four-digit resolution. The number of typed donors differed by locus: about 620-630 for A, B, C, DRB1 and DQB1; approximately 520 for DQA1; 600 to 610 for DPA1; and 400 to 480 for DPB1. Four to six DR-DQ haplotypes were handled as single units for association and clustering, since linkage in the cohort was strong. Among about 410 genotyped donors of the cohort, an average of roughly 230,000 unique TCR beta nucleotide sequences was sequenced per donor, of which roughly 17% were non-productive. Overall results and qualifications from the work: When HLA alleles, especially DR and DQ, strongly co-occurred, attributing TCR associations to individual alleles was difficult. In a later analysis, TCR association rates were found to vary across HLA loci, with the most associated TCRs seen for DRB1 alleles and the fewest for HLA-C alleles. A cluster of highly shared sequence variants was judged likely to represent a technical artifact of the sequencing pipeline. Seventeen rarely observed V segments, including chromosome 9 orphons, were excluded from the earlier analysis of several hundred of the donors because counts were too low. An earlier analysis of some 560 of the donors showed that most TCR beta V segments appeared in productive rearrangements either about 87% or about 30% of the time, which broadly matched IMGT annotations. In vitro tests confirmed that a few of the cytomegalovirus-associated TCR beta chains recognize cytomegalovirus antigens. At a false discovery rate of 0.05, a later analysis linked about 16,000 TCR beta sequences to specific HLA alleles. Several of the top co-occurrence clusters appeared to be linked to parvovirus B19, influenza, CMV and Epstein-Barr virus, according to a later analysis. Compared with equally common non-associated chains, HLA-associated TCR beta chains in a later analysis were more clonally expanded and had lower generation probabilities. In both the original and validation cohorts, the classifier was reported to diagnose cytomegalovirus status with high specificity and sensitivity. In the study, some 180 TCR beta chains were listed as associated with cytomegalovirus. Correlated functional status among segregating V segments might reflect linkage disequilibrium, but an unknown experimental factor could not be ruled out. Because the 87-base-pair reads could not distinguish some IMGT-functional V segments, including TRBV6-2 and TRBV6-3, those segments were excluded. A later genetic analysis reported fewer N-insertions in productive TCRs among donors in an Asian-associated ancestry cluster than the roughly 640-donor mean. An association between a missense DCLRE1C variant and V-gene and J-gene trimming of TCR beta chains was found in a later genetic analysis and replicated in an independent cohort. CMV serostatus was the only immune exposure information available for the cohort. HLA typing was unavailable for some donors at each locus, so association tests used only the typed subset. Sequencing depth was assumed to be roughly uniform across donors in the presence/absence analyses, though that assumption may not hold. According to a later analysis, most CMV-associated TCR beta chains appeared to be HLA-restricted, and the HLA associations seemed to be driven largely by CMV exposure. This cohort had only TCR beta chains sequenced, and the lack of alpha or paired-chain data limited which features could be detected. Most TCR sequences were seen in very few donors, while some public TCRs were found in many individuals. The authors suggested that the approach could potentially be extended to other disease states and immunological phenotypes. A further reported finding was that TCR beta sequences accurately predicted the HLA-A and HLA-B alleles for most subjects in the first cohort.

The cohort consisted of 650 to 700 healthy bone marrow donors. At the time of sampling, every cohort member was nominally healthy, though immune exposures that went unrecorded were likely present. The donor tested CMV seronegative, placing the donor among the 350 or so seronegative members of the cohort. A peripheral blood sample was provided by each donor, and peripheral blood mononuclear cells were used for TCR beta sequencing. The Qiagen DNeasy Blood Extraction Kit was used to extract genomic DNA from the blood cell samples. The rearranged chain carries TRBV5-1 and TRBJ2-3, and TRBD2 matches 9 of the central bases. Sample: PBMCs. The origin of this receptor is a female donor in good health and CMV-seronegative. The bases are TGCGCCAGCAGCTTGCCCCCTAGCGGGGTAGGCTCTAGCACAGATACGCAGTATTTT. It is translated as CASSLPPSGVGSSTDTQYF.